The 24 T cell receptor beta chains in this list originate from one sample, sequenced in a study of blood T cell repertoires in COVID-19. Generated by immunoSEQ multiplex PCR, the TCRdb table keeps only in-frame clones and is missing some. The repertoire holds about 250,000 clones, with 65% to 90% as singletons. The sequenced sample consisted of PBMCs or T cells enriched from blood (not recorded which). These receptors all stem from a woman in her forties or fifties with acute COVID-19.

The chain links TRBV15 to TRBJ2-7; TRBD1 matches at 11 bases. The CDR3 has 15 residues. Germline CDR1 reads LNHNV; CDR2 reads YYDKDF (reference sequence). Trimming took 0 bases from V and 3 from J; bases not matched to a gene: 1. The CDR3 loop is CATSREGTGGYEQYF. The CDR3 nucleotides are TGTGCCACCAGCAGAGAGGGGACAGGGGGCTACGAGCAGTACTTC. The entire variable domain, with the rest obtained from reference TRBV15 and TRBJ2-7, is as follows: DAMVIQNPRYQVTQFGKPVTLSCSQTLNHNVMYWYQQKSSQAPKLLFHYYDKDFNNEADTPDNFQSRRPNTSFCFLDIRSPGLGDTAMYLCATSREGTGGYEQYFGPGTRLTVT.

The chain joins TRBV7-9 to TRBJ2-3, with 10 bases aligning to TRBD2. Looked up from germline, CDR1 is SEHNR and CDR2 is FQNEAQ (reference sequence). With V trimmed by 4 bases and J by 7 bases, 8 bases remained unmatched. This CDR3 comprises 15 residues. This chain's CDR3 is CASSSLAGAGYTQYF. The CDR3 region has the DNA TGTGCCAGCAGCTCCCTAGCGGGGGCAGGATATACGCAGTATTTT.

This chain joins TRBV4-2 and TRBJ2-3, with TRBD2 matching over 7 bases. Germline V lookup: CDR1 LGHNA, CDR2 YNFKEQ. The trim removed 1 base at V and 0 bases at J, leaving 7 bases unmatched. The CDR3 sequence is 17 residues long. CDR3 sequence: CASSQGRGGVSTDTQYF. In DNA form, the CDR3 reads TGTGCCAGCAGCCAAGGCCGGGGAGGGGTTAGCACAGATACGCAGTATTTT.

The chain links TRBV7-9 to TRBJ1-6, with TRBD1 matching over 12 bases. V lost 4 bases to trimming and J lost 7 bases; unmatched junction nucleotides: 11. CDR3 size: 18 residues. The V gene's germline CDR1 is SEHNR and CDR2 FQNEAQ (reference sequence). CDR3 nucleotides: TGTGCCAGCAGCTCAATTACCGGGACAGGGGGCATAAATTCACCCCTCCACTTT. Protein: CASSSITGTGGINSPLHF.

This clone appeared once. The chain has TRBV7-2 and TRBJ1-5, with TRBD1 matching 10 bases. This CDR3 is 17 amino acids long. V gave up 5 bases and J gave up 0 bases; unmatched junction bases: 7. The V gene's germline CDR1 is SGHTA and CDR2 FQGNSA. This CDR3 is CASSRTGGVYSNQPQHF. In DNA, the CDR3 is TGTGCCAGCAGCCGGACAGGGGGAGTCTATAGCAATCAGCCCCAGCATTTT.

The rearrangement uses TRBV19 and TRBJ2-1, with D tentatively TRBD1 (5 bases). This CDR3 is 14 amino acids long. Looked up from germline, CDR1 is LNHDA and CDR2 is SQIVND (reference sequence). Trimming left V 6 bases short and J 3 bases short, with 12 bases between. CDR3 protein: CASRKPGIYNEQFF. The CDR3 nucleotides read TGTGCCAGTAGAAAGCCAGGGATCTACAATGAGCAGTTCTTC.

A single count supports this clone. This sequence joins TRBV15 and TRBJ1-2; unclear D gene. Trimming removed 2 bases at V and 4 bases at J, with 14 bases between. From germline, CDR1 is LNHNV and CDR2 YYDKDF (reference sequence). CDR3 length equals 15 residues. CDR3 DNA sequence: TGTGCCACCAGCAGAAGCCCACCAGGCGCCTATGGCTACACCTTC. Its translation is CATSRSPPGAYGYTF.

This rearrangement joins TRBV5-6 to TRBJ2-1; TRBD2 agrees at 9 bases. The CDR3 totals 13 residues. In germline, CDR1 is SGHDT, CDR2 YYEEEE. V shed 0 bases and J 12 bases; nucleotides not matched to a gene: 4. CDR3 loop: CASSLALAGRQFF. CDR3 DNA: TGTGCCAGCAGCTTGGCGCTAGCGGGGAGGCAGTTCTTC. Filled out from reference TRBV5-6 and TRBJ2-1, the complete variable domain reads DAGVTQSPTHLIKTRGQQVTLRCSPKSGHDTVSWYQQALGQGPQFIFQYYEEEERQRGNFPDRFSGHQFPNYSSELNVNALLLGDSALYLCASSLALAGRQFFGPGTRLTVL.

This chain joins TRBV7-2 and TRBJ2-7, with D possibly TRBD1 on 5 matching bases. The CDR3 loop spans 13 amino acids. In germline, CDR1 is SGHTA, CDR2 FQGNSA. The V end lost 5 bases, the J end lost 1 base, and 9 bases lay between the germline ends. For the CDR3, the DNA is TGTGCCAGCAGCGTCAGGGTGTCCTACGAGCAGTACTTC. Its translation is CASSVRVSYEQYF.

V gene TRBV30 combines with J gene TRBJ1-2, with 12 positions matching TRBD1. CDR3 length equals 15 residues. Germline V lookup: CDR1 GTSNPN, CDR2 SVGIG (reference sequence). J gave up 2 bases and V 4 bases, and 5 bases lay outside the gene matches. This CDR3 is CAWKTGTGGNYGYTF. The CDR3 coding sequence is TGTGCCTGGAAAACCGGGACAGGGGGCAACTATGGCTACACCTTC. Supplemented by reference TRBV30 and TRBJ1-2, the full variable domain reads SQTIHQWPATLVQPVGSPLSLECTVEGTSNPNLYWYRQAAGRGLQLLFYSVGIGQISSEVPQNLSASRPQDRQFILSSKKLLLSDSGFYLCAWKTGTGGNYGYTFGSGTRLTVV.

The CDR3 loop reads CASSSQGGRNQPQHF. CDR3 nucleotides: TGTGCCAGCTCATCACAGGGAGGTCGCAATCAGCCCCAGCATTTT. This chain links TRBV18 with TRBJ1-5; perhaps TRBD1 as D (6 bases). Looked up from germline, CDR1 is KGHSH and CDR2 is LQKENI. The CDR3 has 15 residues. The V end was cut by 5 bases, the J end by 2 bases, with 13 bases between.

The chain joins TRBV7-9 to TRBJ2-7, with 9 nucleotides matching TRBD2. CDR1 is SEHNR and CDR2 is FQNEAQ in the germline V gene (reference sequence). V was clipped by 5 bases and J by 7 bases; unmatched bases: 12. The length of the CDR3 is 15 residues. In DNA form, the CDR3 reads TGTGCCAGCAGCCCGGGGGCTAGCGGGGTGAGGGAGCAGTACTTC. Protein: CASSPGASGVREQYF.

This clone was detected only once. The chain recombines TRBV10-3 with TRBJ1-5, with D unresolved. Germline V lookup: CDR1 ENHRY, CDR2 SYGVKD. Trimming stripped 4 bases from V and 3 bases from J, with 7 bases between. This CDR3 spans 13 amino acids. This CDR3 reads CAISGQNNQPQHF. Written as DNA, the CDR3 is TGTGCCATCAGTGGGCAGAACAATCAGCCCCAGCATTTT.

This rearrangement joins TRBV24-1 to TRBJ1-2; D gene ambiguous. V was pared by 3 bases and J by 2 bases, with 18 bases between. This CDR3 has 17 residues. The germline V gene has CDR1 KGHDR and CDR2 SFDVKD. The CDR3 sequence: CATSDPGILPINYGYTF. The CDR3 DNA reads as TGTGCCACCAGTGATCCCGGGATCCTACCGATCAACTATGGCTACACCTTC.

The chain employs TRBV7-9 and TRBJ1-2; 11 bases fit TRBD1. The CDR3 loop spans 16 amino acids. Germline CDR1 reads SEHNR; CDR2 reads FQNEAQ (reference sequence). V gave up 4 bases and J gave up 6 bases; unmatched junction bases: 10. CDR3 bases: TGTGCCAGCAGCTCCCCTAGCGGACAGGGGGCAGATGGCTACACCTTC. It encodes CASSSPSGQGADGYTF.

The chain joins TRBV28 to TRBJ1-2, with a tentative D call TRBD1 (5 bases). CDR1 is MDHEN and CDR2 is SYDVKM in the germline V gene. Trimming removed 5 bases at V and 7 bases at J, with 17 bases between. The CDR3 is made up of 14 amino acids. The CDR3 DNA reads TGTGCCAGCAGTATACCCGGGCAGGGAACTGGCTACACCTTC. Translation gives CASSIPGQGTGYTF.

The CDR3 spells CASSLLAGSSTDTQYF. Here the CDR3 DNA reads TGCGCCAGCAGCTTGCTAGCGGGGTCTAGCACAGATACGCAGTATTTT. The chain couples TRBV5-1 to TRBJ2-3; 9 nucleotides agree with TRBD2. This CDR3 contains 16 residues. V lost 1 base, J lost 0 bases, and 3 bases stayed unmatched. Germline V CDR1 and CDR2: SGHRS, YFSETQ.

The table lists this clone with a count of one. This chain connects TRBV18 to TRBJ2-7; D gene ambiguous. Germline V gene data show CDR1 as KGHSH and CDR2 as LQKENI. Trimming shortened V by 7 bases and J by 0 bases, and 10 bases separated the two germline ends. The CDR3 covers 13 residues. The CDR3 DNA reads TGTGCCAGCTGTATAGATCCCTCCTACGAGCAGTACTTC. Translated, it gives CASCIDPSYEQYF.

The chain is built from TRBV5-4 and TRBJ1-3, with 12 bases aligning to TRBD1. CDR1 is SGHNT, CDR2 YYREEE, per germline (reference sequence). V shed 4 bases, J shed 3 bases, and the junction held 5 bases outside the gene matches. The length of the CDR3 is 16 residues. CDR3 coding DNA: TGTGCCAGCAGCCCGGGACAGGGGGCGTTTGGAAACACCATATATTTT. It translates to CASSPGQGAFGNTIYF. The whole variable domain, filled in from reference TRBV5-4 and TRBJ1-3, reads ETGVTQSPTHLIKTRGQQVTLRCSSQSGHNTVSWYQQALGQGPQFIFQYYREEENGRGNFPPRFSGLQFPNYSSELNVNALELDDSALYLCASSPGQGAFGNTIYFGEGSWLTVV.

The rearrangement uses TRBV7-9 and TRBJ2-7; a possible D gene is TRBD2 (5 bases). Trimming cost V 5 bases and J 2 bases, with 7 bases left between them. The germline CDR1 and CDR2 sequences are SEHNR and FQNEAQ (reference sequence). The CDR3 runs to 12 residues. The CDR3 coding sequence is TGTGCCAGCAGCCAGCGGACCTACGAGCAGTACTTC. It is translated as CASSQRTYEQYF.

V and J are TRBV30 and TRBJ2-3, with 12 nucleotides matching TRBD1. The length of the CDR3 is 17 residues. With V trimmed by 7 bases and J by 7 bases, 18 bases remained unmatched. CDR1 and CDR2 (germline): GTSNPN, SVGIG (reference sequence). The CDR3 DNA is TGTGCCTCCCGCTTTAAACTCCGGGACAGGGGGCTATATACGCAGTATTTT. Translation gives CASRFKLRDRGLYTQYF.

CDR3 amino acids: CASTPGGGPNEKLFF. CDR3 bases: TGTGCCAGCACCCCCGGCGGGGGACCTAATGAAAAACTGTTTTTT. This chain links TRBV25-1 with TRBJ1-4; D is perhaps TRBD1 (5 bases). Germline V gene data show CDR1 as MGHDK and CDR2 as SYGVNS. The CDR3 is 15 amino acids. The germline V and J ends were trimmed by 7 bases and 3 bases, with 15 bases remaining between them.

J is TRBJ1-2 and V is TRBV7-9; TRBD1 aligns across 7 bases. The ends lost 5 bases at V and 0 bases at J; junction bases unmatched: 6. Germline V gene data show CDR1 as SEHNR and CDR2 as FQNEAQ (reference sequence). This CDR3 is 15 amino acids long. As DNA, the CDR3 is TGTGCCAGCAGCCCCTGGACAGGTACTAACTATGGCTACACCTTC. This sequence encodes CASSPWTGTNYGYTF. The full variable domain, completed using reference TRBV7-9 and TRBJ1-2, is DTGVSQNPRHKITKRGQNVTFRCDPISEHNRLYWYRQTLGQGPEFLTYFQNEAQLEKSRLLSDRFSAERPKGSFSTLEIQRTEQGDSAMYLCASSPWTGTNYGYTFGSGTRLTVV.

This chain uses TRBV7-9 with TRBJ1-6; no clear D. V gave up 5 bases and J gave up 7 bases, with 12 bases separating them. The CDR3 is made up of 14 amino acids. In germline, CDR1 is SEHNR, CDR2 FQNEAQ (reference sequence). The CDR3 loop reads CASSLGGFNSPLHF. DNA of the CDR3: TGTGCCAGCAGCCTCGGAGGATTCAATTCACCCCTCCACTTT.